Listed below are T cell receptor beta chains from one sample, sequenced in a study of shared clonotypes between healthy human individuals. TCRdb's copy holds only in-frame clones and misses some; the assay was immunoSEQ multiplex PCR. In the table there are some 2.1 million clones, about 95% of which are singletons. The sample consisted of naive CD8+ T cells sorted from blood. These receptors originate from a young man in good health. Both conserved end residues are part of each CDR3. A D gene is named only where the DNA matches it firmly.

>NA|TRBJ1-4|TRBV6-1|14
CASSPAGFDEKLFF
>NA|TRBJ2-2|TRBV4-3|15
CASSQVRQGDGELFF
>NA|TRBJ2-1|TRBV7-6|14
CASSLTTGDNEQFF
>TRBD2|TRBJ2-5|TRBV30|17
CAWGTSGREVVSETQYF
>NA|TRBJ1-5|TRBV13|15
CASSLRGEGNQPQHF
>NA|TRBJ1-4|TRBV21-1|16
CASSKDRVATNEKLFF
>NA|TRBJ1-6|TRBV5-5|14
CASSSDSYNSPLHF
>NA|TRBJ2-2|TRBV7-9|14
CASSPSTWTGELFF
>TRBD2|TRBJ2-7|TRBV4-1|16
CASSQGIGGAFDEQYF
>NA|TRBJ2-1|TRBV7-9|14
CASSLIGSDLEQFF
>NA|TRBJ1-2|TRBV29-1|14
CSVREAELHYGYTF
>NA|TRBJ2-5|TRBV5-6|13
CASSSIMGETQYF
>NA|TRBJ1-2|TRBV5-6|11
CASSWTESYTF
>NA|TRBJ2-7|TRBV21-1|14
CASSERQAYYEQYF
>NA|TRBJ2-2|TRBV7-9|11
CASSPTGELFF
>NA|TRBJ2-7|TRBV5-4|13
CASSLGRTYEQYF
>NA|TRBJ2-2|TRBV6-6|16
CASPTSPGHLTGELFF
>NA|TRBJ1-2|TRBV19|13
CASSDSLLGGYTF
>TRBD2|TRBJ2-7|TRBV9|15
CASSVVASGSYEQYF
>NA|TRBJ1-1|TRBV6-6|10
CASMNTEAFF
>TRBD1|TRBJ1-4|TRBV25-1|12
CASSVGQGELFF
>TRBD2|TRBJ2-7|TRBV6-5|15
CASSRSLAGLYEQYF
>TRBD2|TRBJ2-1|TRBV4-3|16
CASSQDGGSSYNEQFF
>NA|TRBJ2-1|TRBV6-1|13
CASIGPGTNEQFF
>NA|TRBJ1-5|TRBV2|19
CASTRNGTHKKNSNQPQHF
>NA|TRBJ2-7|TRBV19|13
CASSYQGNYEQYF
>NA|TRBJ1-5|TRBV6-1|14
CASSEVGHGQPQHF
>NA|TRBJ1-6|TRBV4-1|16
CASSQVSGFGSSPLHF
>NA|TRBJ1-4|TRBV6-5|15
CASSYSGGSNEKLFF
>TRBD2|TRBJ2-5|TRBV6-1|14
CASSRLAVQETQYF
>TRBD2|TRBJ2-7|TRBV2|14
CASSGRDYLYEQYF
>NA|TRBJ2-1|TRBV30|15
CAWSAGSSSYNEQFF
>NA|TRBJ1-2|TRBV5-1|12
CASSQTYGGYTF
>NA|TRBJ2-7|TRBV12-5|12
CASGLVPYEQYF
>TRBD1|TRBJ2-7|TRBV2|14
CASREGQGSREQYF
>NA|TRBJ1-1|TRBV9|14
CASSGQRLNTEAFF
>TRBD1|TRBJ1-1|TRBV9|17
CASSVSRDRALNTEAFF
>NA|TRBJ2-2|TRBV27|13
CASSDRYTGELFF
>TRBD1|TRBJ2-2|TRBV27|15
CASSPAQGHTGELFF
>TRBD2|TRBJ2-1|TRBV19|15
CASSITSGGQNEQFF
>TRBD1|TRBJ2-3|TRBV13|18
CASTIGDADRELTDTQYF
>TRBD2|TRBJ2-3|TRBV18|16
CASSPDSGTSTDTQYF
>TRBD2|TRBJ2-5|TRBV6-5|15
CASSYSRAGEETQYF
>NA|TRBJ2-5|TRBV11-3|16
CASSLDGFNRQETQYF
>TRBD1|TRBJ2-2|TRBV15|18
CATSISGQGFSNTGELFF
>NA|TRBJ2-7|TRBV28|16
CASSPLFASWALEQYF
>NA|TRBJ1-3|TRBV9|16
CASSVPGEGSGNTIYF
>NA|TRBJ2-4|TRBV4-2|15
CASSHLLGLQNIQYF
>TRBD1|TRBJ1-4|TRBV10-3|17
CAISESQGGRTNEKLFF
>NA|TRBJ2-3|TRBV7-9|13
CASGSSTSDTQYF
>NA|TRBJ1-3|TRBV13|19
CASSPRLLWGSASGNTIYF
>TRBD2|TRBJ2-5|TRBV10-3|14
CAISGPSGGETQYF
>NA|TRBJ1-4|TRBV7-7|13
CASSSGPYEKLFF
>NA|TRBJ1-2|TRBV5-1|13
CASGLVGDYGYTF
>NA|TRBJ1-6|TRBV28|15
CASFFGTSYNSPLHF